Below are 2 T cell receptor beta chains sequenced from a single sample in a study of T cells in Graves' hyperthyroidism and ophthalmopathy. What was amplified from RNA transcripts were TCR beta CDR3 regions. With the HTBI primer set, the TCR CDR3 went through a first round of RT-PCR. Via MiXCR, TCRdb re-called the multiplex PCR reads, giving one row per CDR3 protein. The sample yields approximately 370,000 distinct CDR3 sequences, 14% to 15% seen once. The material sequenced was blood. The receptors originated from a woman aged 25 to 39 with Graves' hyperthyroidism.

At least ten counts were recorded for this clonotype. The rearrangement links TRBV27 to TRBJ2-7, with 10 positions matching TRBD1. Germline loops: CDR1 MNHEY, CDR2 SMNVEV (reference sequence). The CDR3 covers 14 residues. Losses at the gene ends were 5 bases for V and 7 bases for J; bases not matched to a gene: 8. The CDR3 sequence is CASSNRDRGLEQYF. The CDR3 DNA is TGTGCCAGCAGTAACCGGGACAGGGGTCTTGAGCAGTACTTC.

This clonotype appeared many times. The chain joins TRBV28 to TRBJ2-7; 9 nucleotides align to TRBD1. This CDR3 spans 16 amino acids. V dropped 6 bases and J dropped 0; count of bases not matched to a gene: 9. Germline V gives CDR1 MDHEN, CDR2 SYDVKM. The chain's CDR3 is CASRPQTGGSSYEQYF. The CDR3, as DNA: TGTGCCAGCAGGCCTCAGACAGGGGGAAGCTCCTACGAGCAGTACTTC.